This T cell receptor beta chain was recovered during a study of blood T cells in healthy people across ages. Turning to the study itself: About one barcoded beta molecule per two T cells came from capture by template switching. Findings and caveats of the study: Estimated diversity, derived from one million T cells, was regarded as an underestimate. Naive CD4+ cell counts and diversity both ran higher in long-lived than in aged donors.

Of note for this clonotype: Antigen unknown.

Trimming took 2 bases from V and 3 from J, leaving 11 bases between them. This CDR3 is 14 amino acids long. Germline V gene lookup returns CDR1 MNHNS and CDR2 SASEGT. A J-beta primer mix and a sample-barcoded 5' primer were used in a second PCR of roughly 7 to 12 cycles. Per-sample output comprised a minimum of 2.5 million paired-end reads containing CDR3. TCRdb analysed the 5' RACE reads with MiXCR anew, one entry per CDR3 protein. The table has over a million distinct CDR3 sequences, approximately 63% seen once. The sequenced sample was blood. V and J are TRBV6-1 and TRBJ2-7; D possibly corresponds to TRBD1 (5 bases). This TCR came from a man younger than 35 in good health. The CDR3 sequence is CASSEPREIYEQYF. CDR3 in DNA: TGTGCCAGCAGTGAACCCAGGGAAATCTACGAGCAGTACTTC.